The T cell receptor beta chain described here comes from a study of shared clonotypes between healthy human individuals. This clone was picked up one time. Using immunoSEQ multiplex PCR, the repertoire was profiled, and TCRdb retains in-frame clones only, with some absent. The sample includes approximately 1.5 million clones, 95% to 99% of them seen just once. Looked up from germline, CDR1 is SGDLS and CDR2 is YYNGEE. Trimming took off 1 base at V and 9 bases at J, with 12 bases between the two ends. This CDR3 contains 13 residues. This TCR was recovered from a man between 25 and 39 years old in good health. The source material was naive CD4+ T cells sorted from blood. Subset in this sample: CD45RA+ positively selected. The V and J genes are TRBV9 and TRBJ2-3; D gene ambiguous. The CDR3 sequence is CASSVNPQNTQYF. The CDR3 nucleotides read TGTGCCAGCAGCGTAAATCCACAGAACACGCAGTATTTT. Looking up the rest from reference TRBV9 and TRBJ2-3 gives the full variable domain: DSGVTQTPKHLITATGQRVTLRCSPRSGDLSVYWYQQSLDQGLQFLIQYYNGEERAKGNILERFSAQQFPDLHSELNLSSLELGDSALYFCASSVNPQNTQYFGPGTRLTVL.